Included here is one T cell receptor beta chain sequence, with context. Its target antigen remains unknown. Base qualities are not at hand, and no much larger clone is one base apart. TCRbeta CDR3 regions were amplified from genomic DNA by means of the immunoSEQ Assay, a bias-controlled multiplex PCR. The study's processing was this. The number of nucleated cells in each sample was estimated by amplification of reference gene primers within the assay. Sequence reads were collapsed and filtered to measure the absolute abundance of every unique TCRbeta CDR3 rearrangement. For each sample, productive Simpson clonality was calculated as the square root of Simpson's diversity index across productive rearrangements. This is the immuneACCESS table as TCRdb keeps it, with only in-frame sequences that have V and J called. A part of the clones is gone; compared with another copy, unresolved V genes explain less than half, and the rest is unexplained. The DNA was the basis for D and trimming; V, J and clone size are from that table. The sample data list 130,000 to 150,000 clones, and around 84% of these were observed just once. The ten largest clonotypes hold roughly 10% of the sample.

Whole blood was collected in K2EDTA tubes by collaborating institutions according to the institutions' own protocols. Collaborator samples were shipped for TCRbeta analysis as frozen whole blood, isolated PBMCs, or DNA extracted from either sample type. V loses 0 bases, J loses 4 bases, and the germline ends lie 12 bases apart. The CDR3 spans 15 residues, from the cysteine through the phenylalanine. The read is trimmed to its CDR3 DNA, 45 bases read in frame from base 1. CDR1 and CDR2 (PRHDT, FYEKMQ) derive from the germline V gene (reference sequence). The data were taken from a study of blood T cell repertoires in COVID-19 (dated by TCRdb to 2018 to 2021). Some background on the complete study: Samples covering the acute and convalescent phases of COVID-19 were provided by collaborators in the United States, Italy and Spain. The material from the prospective study consisted of cDNA or gDNA derived from T cells, B-cell-depleted T cells, or PBMCs. Subjects who had been exposed to COVID-19, were actively infected with it, or had recovered from it provided the deeply sampled blood TCRbeta repertoires that made up the dataset. The repertoires were released in a freely available public database intended as a resource for research on the immune response to SARS-CoV-2. The samples were drawn from two sources: the first 160 participants of the ongoing ImmuneRACE study, and 1,200 or so subjects contributed by 6 global collaborators. A de-identified subject ID, COVID-19 status, age in years and sex were almost always included in the sample metadata. Where available, HLA class I and class II types were obtained from metadata supplied by the sample provider rather than from assay-based typing. The paper as a whole reports these results and caveats: Clinical and demographic metadata were provided uncurated, with the amount varying by source and participant.

The sequence joins TRBV13 to TRBJ1-1; the D gene is perhaps TRBD1, from 6 matching bases. This receptor was taken from a man aged 55-75 years with active or convalescent COVID-19. Sequencing used peripheral blood. CDR3 reads: CASSLGRGRSTEAFF. The nucleotides read TGTGCCAGCAGCTTAGGCAGGGGTCGTAGCACTGAAGCTTTCTTT. The entire variable domain, with the stretches around the CDR3 drawn from the reference TRBV13 and TRBJ1-1 proteins, is AAGVIQSPRHLIKEKRETATLKCYPIPRHDTVYWYQQGPGQDPQFLISFYEKMQSDKGSIPDRFSAQQFSDYHSELNMSSLELGDSALYFCASSLGRGRSTEAFFGQGTRLTVV.